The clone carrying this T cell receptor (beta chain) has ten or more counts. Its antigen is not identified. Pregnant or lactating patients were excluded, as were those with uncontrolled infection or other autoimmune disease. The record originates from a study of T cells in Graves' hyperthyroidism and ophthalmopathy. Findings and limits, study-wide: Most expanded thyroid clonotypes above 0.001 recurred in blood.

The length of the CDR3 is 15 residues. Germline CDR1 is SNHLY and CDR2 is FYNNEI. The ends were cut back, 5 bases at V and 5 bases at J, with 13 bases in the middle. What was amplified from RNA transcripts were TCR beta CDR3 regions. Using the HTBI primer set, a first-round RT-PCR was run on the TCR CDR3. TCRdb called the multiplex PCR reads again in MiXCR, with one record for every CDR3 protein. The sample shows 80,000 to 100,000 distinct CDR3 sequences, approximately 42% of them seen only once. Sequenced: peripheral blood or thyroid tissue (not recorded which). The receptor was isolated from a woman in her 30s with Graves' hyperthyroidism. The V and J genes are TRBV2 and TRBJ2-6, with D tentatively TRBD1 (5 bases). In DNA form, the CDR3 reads TGTGCCAGCAGTAGACAGCTACCCTGGGCCAACGTCCTGACTTTC. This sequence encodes CASSRQLPWANVLTF.